The 27 T cell receptor beta chains below come from one sample, sequenced in a study of blood T cell repertoires in COVID-19. Profiling relied on immunoSEQ multiplex PCR, and the TCRdb table lists in-frame clones only, not all of them. The data hold 250,000 to 300,000 clones, with 85% observed a single time. The sequenced sample consisted of PBMCs or T cells enriched from blood (not recorded which). All receptors come from a woman aged 50 to 65 who had been exposed to COVID-19.

The V gene is TRBV28, the J gene TRBJ2-7; 9 bases align to TRBD1. Germline CDR1 MDHEN, CDR2 SYDVKM. The junction had 14 bases not matched to a gene; V was cut back by 7 bases and J by 4 bases. This CDR3 comprises 16 residues. As DNA, the CDR3 is TGTGCCAGCAACAGTAGGCGGGGACAGGGAGGTTACGAGCAGTACTTC. Protein product: CASNSRRGQGGYEQYF.

The chain carries TRBV2 and TRBJ1-1; D gene ambiguous. CDR1 SNHLY and CDR2 FYNNEI come from the germline V gene. V shed 2 bases and J shed 8 bases, with 6 bases lying between them. The CDR3 runs to 11 residues. In DNA form, the CDR3 reads TGTGCCAGCAGTGAAACCCAGGAAGCTTTCTTT. Translated, it gives CASSETQEAFF. Full variable domain (rest looked up from reference TRBV2 and TRBJ1-1): EPEVTQTPSHQVTQMGQEVILRCVPISNHLYFYWYRQILGQKVEFLVSFYNNEISEKSEIFDDQFSVERPDGSNFTLKIRSTKLEDSAMYFCASSETQEAFFGQGTRLTVV.

The chain joins TRBV30 to TRBJ1-2, with 9 bases matching TRBD1. Germline loops: CDR1 GTSNPN, CDR2 SVGIG (reference sequence). CDR3 size: 13 residues. With 2 bases clipped from V and 8 bases from J, the junction kept 6 bases outside the gene matches. CDR3 amino acids: CAWSTGTGYGYTF. CDR3 in DNA: TGTGCCTGGAGTACAGGGACAGGGTACGGCTACACCTTC.

The chain joins TRBV7-9 to TRBJ2-7; 10 positions match TRBD1. Germline trimming cut 4 bases from V and 5 bases from J; bases unmatched to any gene: 8. There are 15 residues in the CDR3. Germline V lookup: CDR1 SEHNR, CDR2 FQNEAQ (reference sequence). The CDR3 spells CASSSSGTGDHEQYF. The CDR3 nucleotides are TGTGCCAGCAGCTCGTCCGGGACAGGGGACCACGAGCAGTACTTC.

The V call is TRBV12-3 or TRBV12-4, the J call TRBJ1-2; possibly TRBD1 for D (6 bases). The CDR3 has 13 amino acids. V lost 7 bases, J lost 4 bases, and 13 bases lay in between. The chain's CDR3 is CASKRQETYGYTF. CDR3 sequence (DNA): TGTGCCAGCAAAAGACAGGAAACCTATGGCTACACCTTC.

The chain employs TRBV5-4 and TRBJ2-3; 7 nucleotides match TRBD2. V shed 3 bases and J 1 base; nucleotides not matched to a gene: 5. The CDR3 is 15 amino acids. Germline CDR1 and CDR2: SGHNT and YYREEE (reference sequence). CDR3 nucleotides: TGTGCCAGCAGCTCCGAGCGGGGCCGCACAGATACGCAGTATTTT. Translated, it gives CASSSERGRTDTQYF.

The V call is TRBV10-1, the J call TRBJ1-1; D is perhaps TRBD1 (6 bases). The CDR3 is 14 residues long. V lost 5 bases and J 1 base, leaving 11 bases between the germline ends. Germline V lookup: CDR1 WNHNN, CDR2 SYGVQD (reference sequence). The CDR3 nucleotides read TGCGCCAGCAGTAAGGGAGGGGGGAACACTGAAGCTTTCTTT. It specifies CASSKGGGNTEAFF.

This clone was detected a few times. This chain connects TRBV5-4 to TRBJ2-3; TRBD2 agrees at 11 bases. There are 18 residues in the CDR3. Germline V gene lookup returns CDR1 SGHNT and CDR2 YYREEE (reference sequence). After removal of 0 bases from V and 1 base from J, the junction contained 7 bases not matched to a gene. CDR3 residues: CASSLVAGGRLGTDTQYF. DNA of the CDR3: TGTGCCAGCAGCTTGGTAGCGGGGGGGCGGTTGGGCACAGATACGCAGTATTTT.

This chain joins TRBV2 and TRBJ2-5, with D hard to call. The CDR3 is made up of 12 amino acids. CDR1 is SNHLY and CDR2 is FYNNEI in the germline V gene. With 6 bases removed from V and 4 bases from J, the gap between germline ends came to 9 bases. The CDR3 loop is CASRASLETQYF. Written as DNA, the CDR3 is TGTGCCAGCAGGGCCTCCTTAGAGACCCAGTACTTC.

The table lists this clone with a few counts. The chain has TRBV11-2 and TRBJ1-1; 10 nucleotides line up with TRBD1. CDR3 length: 14 amino acids. J gave up 7 bases and V 1 base, and 3 bases lay outside the gene matches. Per germline, CDR1 SGHAT and CDR2 FQNNGV. CDR3 protein: CASSLGTGGYEAFF. The DNA for the CDR3 is TGTGCCAGCAGCTTAGGGACAGGGGGTTATGAAGCTTTCTTT.

The V and J genes are TRBV7-2 and TRBJ1-3, with D uncertain. The CDR3 is 14 amino acids. CDR1 SGHTA and CDR2 FQGNSA come from the germline V gene. With 5 bases removed from V and 4 bases from J, the gap between germline ends came to 12 bases. The CDR3, as DNA: TGTGCCAGCAGCCGTATGCCGGGAGGAAACACCATATATTTT. It is translated as CASSRMPGGNTIYF.

This clone was observed once. J is TRBJ1-1 and V is TRBV28; D remains unclear. Germline assignment: CDR1 MDHEN and CDR2 SYDVKM. With 2 bases removed from V and 4 bases from J, the gap between germline ends came to 11 bases. The CDR3 length is 14 residues. As DNA, the CDR3 is TGTGCCAGCAGTTTAGGGAGATGGGGCACTGAAGCTTTCTTT. Residues: CASSLGRWGTEAFF.

The CDR3 protein is CASSFLAGELFF. CDR3 bases: TGCGCCAGCAGCTTCCTAGCCGGGGAGCTGTTTTTT. The V call is TRBV5-1, the J call TRBJ2-2; D remains ambiguous. V lost 2 bases and J lost 6, with 5 bases in between. CDR1 and CDR2 from the germline V gene are SGHRS and YFSETQ. The CDR3 totals 12 residues.

This sequence joins TRBV2 and TRBJ2-5; 7 positions match TRBD2. Germline V lookup: CDR1 SNHLY, CDR2 FYNNEI. This CDR3 is 14 amino acids long. J lost 3 bases, V lost 6 bases, and 7 bases had no gene match. The CDR3 sequence is CASRVGGKEETQYF. The DNA of the CDR3 is TGTGCCAGCAGAGTCGGGGGGAAAGAAGAGACCCAGTACTTC.

The sample holds one count of this clone. V and J are TRBV6-4 and TRBJ2-3; TRBD2 matches 9 bases. The CDR3 length is 14 residues. Trimming took 3 bases from V and 5 from J; bases not matched to a gene: 3. Germline CDR1 reads MRHNA; CDR2 reads SNTAGT. This CDR3 is CASSESGGRDTQYF. The CDR3 DNA reads as TGTGCCAGCAGTGAAAGCGGGGGGAGAGATACGCAGTATTTT.

The chain recombines TRBV5-1 with TRBJ2-2; 9 positions match TRBD1. Germline lookup yields CDR1 SGHRS and CDR2 YFSETQ. Unmatched junction bases numbered 6, after V lost 0 bases and J lost 6 bases. The CDR3 is 16 residues long. CDR3 in DNA: TGCGCCAGCAGCTTGGGGACAGGGGCCTTTCCCGGGGAGCTGTTTTTT. Encoded protein: CASSLGTGAFPGELFF.

The chain links TRBV3-1 (or the pseudogene TRBV3-2) to TRBJ1-1, with D uncertain. The CDR3 loop spans 12 amino acids. Germline CDR1 and CDR2: LGHDT and YNNKEL (reference sequence). V lost 6 bases to trimming and J lost 3 bases, with 8 bases between them. CDR3 coding DNA: TGTGCCAGCAGTCGGAGGGACACTGAAGCTTTCTTT. Its translation is CASSRRDTEAFF.

This clone was detected once. The chain recombines TRBV28 with TRBJ2-5, with D perhaps TRBD1 (5 bases). V lost 6 bases to trimming and J lost 5 bases, with 19 bases between them. The CDR3 spans 15 residues. Germline V gene sequence: CDR1 MDHEN, CDR2 SYDVKM. The chain's CDR3 is CASRPTGATAETQYF. The DNA of the CDR3 is TGTGCCAGCAGGCCGACTGGGGCAACGGCGGAGACCCAGTACTTC.

V gene TRBV7-2 combines with J gene TRBJ2-7; TRBD1 agrees at 7 bases. V shed 1 base, J shed 6 bases, and the junction held 6 bases outside the gene matches. CDR3 length equals 14 residues. Germline assignment: CDR1 SGHTA and CDR2 FQGNSA. This chain's CDR3 is CASSLGLTGSEQYF. DNA for the CDR3: TGTGCCAGCAGCTTAGGGCTGACAGGGAGCGAGCAGTACTTC.

The chain joins TRBV2 to TRBJ1-4; D may be TRBD1 (6 bases). The CDR3 loop spans 15 amino acids. V was pared by 7 bases and J by 10 bases, with 22 bases between. CDR1 is SNHLY, CDR2 FYNNEI, per germline. CDR3 residues: CASTPKAGHPGKLFF. CDR3 in DNA: TGTGCCAGCACCCCCAAAGCGGGACACCCGGGAAAACTGTTTTTT.

The chain links TRBV13 to TRBJ2-7; possibly TRBD2 for D (6 bases). Trimming pared 5 bases from V and 3 bases from J, leaving 17 bases between. Germline CDR1 PRHDT, CDR2 FYEKMQ (reference sequence). This CDR3 has 15 amino acids. The CDR3 DNA sequence: TGTGCCAGCAGCCGGGGCGGGAACTCCGGCTACGAGCAGTACTTC. Translated, it gives CASSRGGNSGYEQYF.

The J gene is TRBJ1-1, the V gene TRBV18, with D possibly being TRBD1 (5 bases). The CDR3 contains 13 residues. The V gene's germline CDR1 is KGHSH and CDR2 LQKENI. V lost 5 bases, J lost 8 bases, and 15 bases lay in between. This CDR3 is CASSGAQVLEAFF. CDR3 DNA: TGTGCCAGCTCAGGGGCGCAGGTCCTGGAAGCTTTCTTT.

This chain connects TRBV6-2 or TRBV6-3 to TRBJ2-6; maybe TRBD1 (6 bases). There are 17 residues in the CDR3. From germline, CDR1 is MNHEY and CDR2 SVGEGT. Trimming took off 2 bases at V and 0 bases at J, with 11 bases between the two ends. CDR3 nucleotide sequence: TGTGCCAGCAGTTACGGGGACACTCTCTCTGGGGCCAACGTCCTGACTTTC. It specifies CASSYGDTLSGANVLTF.

The V call is TRBV7-9, the J call TRBJ2-3, with D possibly matching TRBD2 (6 bases). Germline V gives CDR1 SEHNR, CDR2 FQNEAQ (reference sequence). V shed 4 bases and J shed 8 bases, with 16 bases lying between them. The CDR3 has 14 residues. DNA for the CDR3: TGTGCCAGCAGCTCACGACACGCCGGGGGTACGCAGTATTTT. Its protein is CASSSRHAGGTQYF.

This rearrangement joins TRBV7-9 to TRBJ2-1, with 10 bases fitting TRBD2. In germline, CDR1 is SEHNR, CDR2 FQNEAQ (reference sequence). V gave up 3 bases and J gave up 7 bases; unmatched junction bases: 3. This CDR3 has 14 residues. CDR3 sequence: CASSFSGGGNEQFF. For the CDR3, the DNA is TGTGCCAGCAGCTTCAGCGGGGGGGGAAATGAGCAGTTCTTC.

V usage is TRBV19 and J usage is TRBJ1-6, with D perhaps matching TRBD1 (5 bases). Germline loops: CDR1 LNHDA, CDR2 SQIVND (reference sequence). Trimming pared 0 bases from V and 7 bases from J, leaving 7 bases between. The CDR3 has 14 residues. In nucleotides, the CDR3 is TGTGCCAGTAGTATAGATGGGGGGAATTCACCCCTCCACTTT. As protein: CASSIDGGNSPLHF.

This chain joins TRBV10-3 and TRBJ1-1, with D possibly TRBD1 on 5 matching bases. Trimming removed 10 bases from V and 3 bases from J, with 15 bases in between. Germline V gives CDR1 ENHRY, CDR2 SYGVKD. The CDR3 has 13 amino acids. The CDR3 reads CATLRAGDTEAFF. The CDR3 DNA follows: TGTGCCACGCTCAGGGCGGGGGACACTGAAGCTTTCTTT.